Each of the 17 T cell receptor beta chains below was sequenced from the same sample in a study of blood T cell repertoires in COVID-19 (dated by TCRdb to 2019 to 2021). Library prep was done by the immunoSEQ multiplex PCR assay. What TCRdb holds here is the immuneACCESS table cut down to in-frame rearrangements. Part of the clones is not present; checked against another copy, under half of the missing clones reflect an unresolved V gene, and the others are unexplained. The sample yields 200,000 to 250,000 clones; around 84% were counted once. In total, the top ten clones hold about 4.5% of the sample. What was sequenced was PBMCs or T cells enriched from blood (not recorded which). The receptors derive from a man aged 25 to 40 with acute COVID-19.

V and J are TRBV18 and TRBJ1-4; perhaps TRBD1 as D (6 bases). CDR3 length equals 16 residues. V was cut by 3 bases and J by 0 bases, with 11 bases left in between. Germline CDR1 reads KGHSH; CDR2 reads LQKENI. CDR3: CASSPRQGTTNEKLFF. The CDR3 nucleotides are TGTGCCAGCTCACCCAGGCAGGGGACAACTAATGAAAAACTGTTTTTT. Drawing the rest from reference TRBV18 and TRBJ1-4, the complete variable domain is NAGVMQNPRHLVRRRGQEARLRCSPMKGHSHVYWYRQLPEEGLKFMVYLQKENIIDESGMPKERFSAEFPKEGPSILRIQQVVRGDSAAYFCASSPRQGTTNEKLFFGSGTQLSVL.

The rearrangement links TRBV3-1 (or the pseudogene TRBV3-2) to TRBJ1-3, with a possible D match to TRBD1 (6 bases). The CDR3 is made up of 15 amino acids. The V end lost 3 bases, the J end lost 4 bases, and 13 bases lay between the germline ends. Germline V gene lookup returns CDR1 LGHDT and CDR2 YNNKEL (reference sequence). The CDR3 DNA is TGTGCCAGCAGCCATCGGGGGGGCTCCGGAAACACCATATATTTT. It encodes CASSHRGGSGNTIYF.

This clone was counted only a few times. DNA of the CDR3: TGTGCCAGCAGTACGGGACAGGGGTCCTATAATTCACCCCTCCACTTT. Amino acid sequence: CASSTGQGSYNSPLHF. The gene calls are TRBV6-2 or TRBV6-3 and TRBJ1-6, with TRBD1 matching 10 bases. CDR3 length equals 16 residues. V was clipped by 5 bases and J by 1 base; unmatched bases: 2. Germline V gives CDR1 MNHEY, CDR2 SVGEGT.

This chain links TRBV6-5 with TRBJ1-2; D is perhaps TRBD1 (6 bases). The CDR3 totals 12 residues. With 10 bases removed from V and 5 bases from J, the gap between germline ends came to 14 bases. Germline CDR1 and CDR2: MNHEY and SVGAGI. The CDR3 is CATGNREYGYTF. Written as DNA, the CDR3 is TGTGCCACGGGCAACAGGGAATATGGCTACACCTTC.

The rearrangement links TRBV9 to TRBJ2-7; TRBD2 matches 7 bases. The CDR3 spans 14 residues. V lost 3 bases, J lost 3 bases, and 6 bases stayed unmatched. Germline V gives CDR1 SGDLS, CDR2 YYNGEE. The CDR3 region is CASSASGGDYEQYF. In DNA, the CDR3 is TGTGCCAGCAGCGCTAGCGGAGGAGACTACGAGCAGTACTTC. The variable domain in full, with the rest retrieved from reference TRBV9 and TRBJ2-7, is DSGVTQTPKHLITATGQRVTLRCSPRSGDLSVYWYQQSLDQGLQFLIQYYNGEERAKGNILERFSAQQFPDLHSELNLSSLELGDSALYFCASSASGGDYEQYFGPGTRLTVT.

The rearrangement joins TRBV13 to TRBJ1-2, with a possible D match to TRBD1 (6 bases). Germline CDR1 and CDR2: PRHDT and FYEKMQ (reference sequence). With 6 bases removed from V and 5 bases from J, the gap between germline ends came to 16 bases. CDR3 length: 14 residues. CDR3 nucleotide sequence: TGTGCCAGCAGGGTCCGGGGGGCGGAATATGGCTACACCTTC. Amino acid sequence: CASRVRGAEYGYTF.

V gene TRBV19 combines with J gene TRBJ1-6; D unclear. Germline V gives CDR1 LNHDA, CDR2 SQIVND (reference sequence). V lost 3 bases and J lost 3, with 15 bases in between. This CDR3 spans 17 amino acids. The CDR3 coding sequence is TGTGCCAGTAGTATCGTGCCAGGCCTTAGCTATAATTCACCCCTCCACTTT. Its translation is CASSIVPGLSYNSPLHF.

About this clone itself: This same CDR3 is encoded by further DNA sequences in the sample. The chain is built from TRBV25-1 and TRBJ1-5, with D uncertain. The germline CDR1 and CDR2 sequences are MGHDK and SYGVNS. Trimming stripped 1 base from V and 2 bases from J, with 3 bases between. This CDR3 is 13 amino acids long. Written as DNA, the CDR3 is TGTGCCAGCAGTGAATCGGGCAATCAGCCCCAGCATTTT. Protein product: CASSESGNQPQHF. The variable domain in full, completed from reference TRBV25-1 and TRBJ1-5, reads EADIYQTPRYLVIGTGKKITLECSQTMGHDKMYWYQQDPGMELHLIHYSYGVNSTEKGDLSSESTVSRIRTEHFPLTLESARPSHTSQYLCASSESGNQPQHFGDGTRLSIL.

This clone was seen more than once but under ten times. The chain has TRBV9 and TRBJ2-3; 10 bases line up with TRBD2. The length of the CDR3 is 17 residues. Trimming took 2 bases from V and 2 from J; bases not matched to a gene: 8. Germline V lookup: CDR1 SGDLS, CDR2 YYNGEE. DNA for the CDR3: TGTGCCAGCAGCGTCTCAACTGGACTAGCGGCCACAGATACGCAGTATTTT. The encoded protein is CASSVSTGLAATDTQYF. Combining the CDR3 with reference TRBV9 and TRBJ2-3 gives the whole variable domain DSGVTQTPKHLITATGQRVTLRCSPRSGDLSVYWYQQSLDQGLQFLIQYYNGEERAKGNILERFSAQQFPDLHSELNLSSLELGDSALYFCASSVSTGLAATDTQYFGPGTRLTVL.

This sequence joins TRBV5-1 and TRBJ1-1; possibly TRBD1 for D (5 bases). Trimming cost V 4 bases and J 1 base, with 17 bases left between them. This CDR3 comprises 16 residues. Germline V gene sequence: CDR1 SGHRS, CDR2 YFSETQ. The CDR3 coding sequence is TGCGCCAGCAGCCCCCCCGGGGGGGAAAGGAACACTGAAGCTTTCTTT. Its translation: CASSPPGGERNTEAFF.

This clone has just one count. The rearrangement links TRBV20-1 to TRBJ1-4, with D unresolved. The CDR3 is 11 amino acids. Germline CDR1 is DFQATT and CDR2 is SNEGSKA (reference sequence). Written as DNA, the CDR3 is TGCAGCACTACAACTAATGAAAAACTGTTTTTT. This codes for CSTTTNEKLFF.

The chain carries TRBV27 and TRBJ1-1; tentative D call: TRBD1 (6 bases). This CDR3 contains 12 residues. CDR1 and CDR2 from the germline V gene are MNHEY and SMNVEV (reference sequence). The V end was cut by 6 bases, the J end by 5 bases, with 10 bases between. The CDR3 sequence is CASRDRRTEAFF. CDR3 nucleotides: TGTGCCAGCAGAGACAGGAGAACTGAAGCTTTCTTT.

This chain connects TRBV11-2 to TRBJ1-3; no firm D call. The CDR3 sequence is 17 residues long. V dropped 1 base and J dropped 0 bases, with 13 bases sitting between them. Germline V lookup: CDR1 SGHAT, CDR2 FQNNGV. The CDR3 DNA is TGTGCCAGCAGCTTAGGTCCTCACGCGATCTCTGGAAACACCATATATTTT. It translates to CASSLGPHAISGNTIYF.

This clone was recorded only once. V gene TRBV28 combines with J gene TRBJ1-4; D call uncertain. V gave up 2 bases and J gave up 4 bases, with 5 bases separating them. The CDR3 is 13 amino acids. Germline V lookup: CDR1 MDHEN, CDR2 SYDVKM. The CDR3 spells CASSLEYNEKLFF. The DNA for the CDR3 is TGTGCCAGCAGTTTAGAGTATAATGAAAAACTGTTTTTT.

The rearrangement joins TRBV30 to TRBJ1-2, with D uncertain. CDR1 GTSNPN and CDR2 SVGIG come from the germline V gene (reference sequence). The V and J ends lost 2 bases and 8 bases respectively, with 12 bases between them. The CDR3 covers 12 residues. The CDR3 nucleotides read TGTGCCTGGAGTCCTTACTCAAGAGGCTACACCTTC. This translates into CAWSPYSRGYTF.

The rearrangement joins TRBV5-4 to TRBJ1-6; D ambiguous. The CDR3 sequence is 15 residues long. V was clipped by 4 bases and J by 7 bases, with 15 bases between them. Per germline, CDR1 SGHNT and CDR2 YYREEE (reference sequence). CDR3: CASSPALGGNSPLHF. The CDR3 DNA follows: TGTGCCAGCAGCCCGGCTTTAGGCGGGAATTCACCCCTCCACTTT.

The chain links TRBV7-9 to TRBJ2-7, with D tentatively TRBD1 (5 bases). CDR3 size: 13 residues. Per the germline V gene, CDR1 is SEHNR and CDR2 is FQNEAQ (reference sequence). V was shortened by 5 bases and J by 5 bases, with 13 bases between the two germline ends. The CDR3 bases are TGTGCCAGCAGCCTACCCCCAGGGAACGAGCAGTACTTC. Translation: CASSLPPGNEQYF.